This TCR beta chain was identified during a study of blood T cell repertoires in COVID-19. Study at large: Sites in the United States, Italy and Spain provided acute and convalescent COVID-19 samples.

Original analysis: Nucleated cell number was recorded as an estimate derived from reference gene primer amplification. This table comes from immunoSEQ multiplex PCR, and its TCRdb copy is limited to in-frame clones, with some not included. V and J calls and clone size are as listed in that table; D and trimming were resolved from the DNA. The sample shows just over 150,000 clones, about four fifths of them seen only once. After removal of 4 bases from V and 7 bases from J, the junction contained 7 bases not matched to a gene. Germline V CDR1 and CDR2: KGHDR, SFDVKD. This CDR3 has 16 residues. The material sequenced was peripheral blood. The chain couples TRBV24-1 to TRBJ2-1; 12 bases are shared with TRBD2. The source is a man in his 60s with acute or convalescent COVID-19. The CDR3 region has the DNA TGTGCCACCAGTGACCGCTCGACTAGCGGGAGAAATGAGCAGTTCTTC. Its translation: CATSDRSTSGRNEQFF.